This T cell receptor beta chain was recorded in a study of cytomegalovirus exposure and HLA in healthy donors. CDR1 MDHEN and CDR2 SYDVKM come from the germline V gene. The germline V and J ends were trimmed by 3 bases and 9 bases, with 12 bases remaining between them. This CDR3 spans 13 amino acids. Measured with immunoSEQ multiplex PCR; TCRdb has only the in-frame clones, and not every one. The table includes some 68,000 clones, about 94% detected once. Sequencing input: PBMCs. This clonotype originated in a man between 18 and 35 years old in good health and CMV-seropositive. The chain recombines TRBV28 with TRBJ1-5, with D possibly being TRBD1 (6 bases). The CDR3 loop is CASSLNSGAPQHF. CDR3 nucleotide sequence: TGTGCCAGCAGTTTGAACTCAGGGGCGCCCCAGCATTTT.